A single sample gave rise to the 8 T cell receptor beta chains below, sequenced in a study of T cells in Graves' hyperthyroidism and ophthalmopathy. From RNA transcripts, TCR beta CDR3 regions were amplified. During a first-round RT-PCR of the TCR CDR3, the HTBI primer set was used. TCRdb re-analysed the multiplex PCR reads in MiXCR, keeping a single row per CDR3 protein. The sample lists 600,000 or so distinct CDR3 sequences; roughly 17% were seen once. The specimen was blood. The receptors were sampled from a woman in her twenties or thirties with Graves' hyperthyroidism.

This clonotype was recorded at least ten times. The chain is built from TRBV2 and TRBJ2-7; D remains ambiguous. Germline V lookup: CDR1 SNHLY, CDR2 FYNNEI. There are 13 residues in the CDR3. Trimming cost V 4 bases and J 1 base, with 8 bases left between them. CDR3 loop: CASSGGPSYEQYF. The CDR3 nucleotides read TGTGCCAGCAGTGGCGGTCCATCCTACGAGCAGTACTTC.

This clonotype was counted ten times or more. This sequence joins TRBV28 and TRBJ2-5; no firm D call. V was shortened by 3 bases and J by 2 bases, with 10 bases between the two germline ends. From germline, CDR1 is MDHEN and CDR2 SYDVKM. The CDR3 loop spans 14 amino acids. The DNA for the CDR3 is TGTGCCAGCAGTTTTGAGCAGGTTCAAGAGACCCAGTACTTC. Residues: CASSFEQVQETQYF.

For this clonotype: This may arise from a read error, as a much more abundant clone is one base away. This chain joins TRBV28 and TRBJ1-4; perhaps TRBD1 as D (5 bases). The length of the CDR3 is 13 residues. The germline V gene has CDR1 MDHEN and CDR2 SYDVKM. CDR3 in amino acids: CASRQGMNERLFF. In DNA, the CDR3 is TGTGCCAGCAGGCAGGGCATGAATGAAAGACTGTTTTTT.

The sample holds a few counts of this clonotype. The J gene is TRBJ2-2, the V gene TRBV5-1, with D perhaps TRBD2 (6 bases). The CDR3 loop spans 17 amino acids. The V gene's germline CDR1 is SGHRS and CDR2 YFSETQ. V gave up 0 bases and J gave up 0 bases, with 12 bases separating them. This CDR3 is CASSLGTGASNTGELFF. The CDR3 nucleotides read TGCGCCAGCAGCTTGGGAACGGGAGCGTCGAACACCGGGGAGCTGTTTTTT.

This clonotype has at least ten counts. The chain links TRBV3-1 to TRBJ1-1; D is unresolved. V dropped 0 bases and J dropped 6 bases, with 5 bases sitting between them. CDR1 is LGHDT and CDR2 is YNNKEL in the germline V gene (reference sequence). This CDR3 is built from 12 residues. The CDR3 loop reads CASSQESAEAFF. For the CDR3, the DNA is TGTGCCAGCAGCCAAGAGAGCGCTGAAGCTTTCTTT.

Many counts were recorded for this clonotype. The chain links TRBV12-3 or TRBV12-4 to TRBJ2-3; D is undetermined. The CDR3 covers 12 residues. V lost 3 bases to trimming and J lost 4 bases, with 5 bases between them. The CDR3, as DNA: TGTGCCAGCAGTTTTCCCCCAGATACGCAGTATTTT. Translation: CASSFPPDTQYF.

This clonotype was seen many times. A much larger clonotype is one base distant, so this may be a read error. Here the CDR3 reads CASSVTGELFF. Written as DNA, the CDR3 is TGTGCCAGCAGTGTCACCGGGGAGCTGTTTTTT. The chain has TRBV6-1 and TRBJ2-2; D uncertain. Between the trimmed V and J ends, which lost 4 bases and 4 bases, there was a span of 1 base. Germline loops: CDR1 MNHNS, CDR2 SASEGT. The CDR3 is made up of 11 amino acids.

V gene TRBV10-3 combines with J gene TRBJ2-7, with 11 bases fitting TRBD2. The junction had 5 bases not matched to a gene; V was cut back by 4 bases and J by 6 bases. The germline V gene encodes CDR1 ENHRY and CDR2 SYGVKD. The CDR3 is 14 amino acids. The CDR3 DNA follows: TGTGCCATCAGTGGGGAACTAGCGGGAGCCGAGCAGTACTTC. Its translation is CAISGELAGAEQYF.